The 20 T cell receptor beta chains given below trace back to one sample, sequenced in a study of early T cells in non-severe SARS-CoV-2 infection. Each CDR3 protein is one row after TCRdb ran MiXCR on the 5' RACE reads. The sample yields roughly 61,000 distinct CDR3 sequences, approximately 9.3% seen once. The source material was whole blood. All receptors derive from an adult who was a healthcare worker with PCR-confirmed SARS-CoV-2 infection or an uninfected control (not recorded which).

This rearrangement joins TRBV12-3 or TRBV12-4 to TRBJ2-5; D tentatively fits TRBD1 or TRBD2 (7 bases each). Trimming pared 7 bases from V and 5 bases from J, leaving 23 bases between. The CDR3 has 16 residues. The CDR3 here is CASTIKGGGISETQYF. In nucleotides, the CDR3 is TGTGCCAGCACCATAAAGGGAGGGGGCATATCGGAGACCCAGTACTTC.

A remark on this clonotype: A much larger clonotype is one base distant, so this may be a read error. The chain carries TRBV29-1 and TRBJ2-1; D gene unclear. Germline CDR1 is SQVTM and CDR2 is ANQGSEA. CDR3 length equals 15 residues. The CDR3 DNA follows: TGCGGCGTCGCGTTAGACACCGCCGACTACAATGAGCAGTTCTTC. Translating gives CGVALDTADYNEQFF.

Details on this clonotype: The limits of the CDR3 on the DNA are not certain, so only TCRdb's listed CDR3 is given. The V call is TRBV21-1, the J call TRBJ2-7; the table calls TRBD1, which could not be checked here. TRBV21-1 is labeled a pseudogene. The CDR3 sequence runs 13 residues, both termini included. CDR3 sequence reads: CHDVGTGTYEQYF.

To note about this clonotype: It may be a read error: a sequence one base away is much more abundant. The chain carries TRBV10-2 and TRBJ2-3; weak D call: TRBD2 (5 bases). There are 14 residues in the CDR3. From germline, CDR1 is WSHSY and CDR2 SAAADI. Trimming stripped 6 bases from V and 2 bases from J, with 12 bases between. CDR3 in DNA: TGCGCCAGCAGCCCGACTAACGCCACAGATACGCAGTATTTT. This gives the protein CASSPTNATDTQYF.

This clonotype was counted between two and nine times. J is TRBJ2-3 and V is TRBV5-6, with D unresolved. CDR1 and CDR2 (germline): SGHDT, YYEEEE. The CDR3 has 12 amino acids. Trimming stripped 3 bases from V and 2 bases from J, with 4 bases between. The DNA of the CDR3 is TGTGCCAGCAGCTCTACCACAGATACGCAGTATTTT. Translating it yields CASSSTTDTQYF. The full variable domain, completed using reference TRBV5-6 and TRBJ2-3, is DAGVTQSPTHLIKTRGQQVTLRCSPKSGHDTVSWYQQALGQGPQFIFQYYEEEERQRGNFPDRFSGHQFPNYSSELNVNALLLGDSALYLCASSSTTDTQYFGPGTRLTVL.

This clonotype was recorded many times. The V and J genes are TRBV7-2 and TRBJ2-7; D not resolved. The V end lost 0 bases, the J end lost 0 bases, and 3 bases lay between the germline ends. Germline V gene data show CDR1 as SGHTA and CDR2 as FQGNSA. There are 13 residues in the CDR3. CDR3 in amino acids: CASSLAGSYEQYF. CDR3 nucleotides: TGTGCCAGCAGCTTAGCGGGCTCCTACGAGCAGTACTTC.

This clonotype was observed at least ten times. J is TRBJ2-1 and V is TRBV6-5; D gene ambiguous. V was trimmed by 3 bases and J by 15 bases, leaving 12 bases between them. This CDR3 region has 11 residues. Germline CDR1 reads MNHEY; CDR2 reads SVGAGI. The CDR3 region is CASSYLEAWFF. CDR3 nucleotide sequence: TGTGCCAGCAGTTATTTAGAAGCTTGGTTCTTC.

This clonotype was seen ten or more times. J is TRBJ2-1 and V is TRBV24-1, with 7 positions matching TRBD2. The CDR3 contains 14 residues. Germline V gene sequence: CDR1 KGHDR, CDR2 SFDVKD. V trimming: 7 bases; J trimming: 2 bases; junction bases outside the gene matches: 4. In nucleotides, the CDR3 is TGTGCCACCAGGGTGGGGGGGACCTACAATGAGCAGTTCTTC. Translated, it gives CATRVGGTYNEQFF.

In this sample, this clonotype turned up many times. V is TRBV29-1 and J is TRBJ2-5; no firm D call. The germline gives CDR1 SQVTM, CDR2 ANQGSEA. The ends were cut back, 4 bases at V and 4 bases at J, with 10 bases in the middle. This CDR3 is 12 amino acids long. The CDR3 protein is CSVVSRGETQYF. CDR3 nucleotide sequence: TGCAGCGTTGTAAGTCGAGGAGAGACCCAGTACTTC.

By proportion, this clonotype is large (0.1 to 1%). The chain uses TRBV7-6 and TRBJ2-7; tentatively, D is TRBD2 (6 bases). The V gene's germline CDR1 is SGHVS and CDR2 FNYEAQ. V was trimmed by 5 bases and J by 3 bases, leaving 11 bases between them. The CDR3 is 13 residues long. CDR3 in amino acids: CASSAGPNYEQYF. The CDR3 DNA reads TGTGCCAGCAGCGCGGGACCGAACTACGAGCAGTACTTC. Combining the CDR3 with reference TRBV7-6 and TRBJ2-7 gives the whole variable domain GAGVSQSPRYKVTKRGQDVALRCDPISGHVSLYWYRQALGQGPEFLTYFNYEAQQDKSGLPNDRFSAERPEGSISTLTIQRTEQRDSAMYRCASSAGPNYEQYFGPGTRLTVT.

The V and J genes are TRBV6-6 and TRBJ2-7; 11 bases align to TRBD2. The CDR3 consists of 16 residues. Germline V lookup: CDR1 MNHNY, CDR2 SVGAGI (reference sequence). V gave up 6 bases and J gave up 1 base; unmatched junction bases: 8. Here the CDR3 reads CASRPNRLAGSYEQYF. The DNA for the CDR3 is TGTGCCAGCAGGCCAAATAGACTAGCGGGATCCTACGAGCAGTACTTC.

In this sample, this clonotype turned up many times. V gene TRBV7-2 combines with J gene TRBJ1-1; D gene unclear. CDR1 and CDR2 from the germline V gene are SGHTA and FQGNSA. With 1 base removed from V and 0 bases from J, the gap between germline ends came to 9 bases. This CDR3 has 15 residues. This CDR3 reads CASSLVRNLNTEAFF. For the CDR3, the DNA is TGTGCCAGCAGCTTAGTCCGGAACCTGAACACTGAAGCTTTCTTT.

The chain employs TRBV6-1 and TRBJ2-3; 14 bases fit TRBD2. The CDR3 runs 17 residues. Unmatched junction bases numbered 11, after V lost 6 bases and J lost 6 bases. Germline CDR1 is MNHNS and CDR2 is SASEGT. The CDR3 loop is CASRKNPGLAGADTQYF. CDR3 bases: TGTGCCAGCAGAAAGAACCCGGGACTAGCGGGAGCCGATACGCAGTATTTT.

This clonotype was recorded at least ten times. CDR3 nucleotide sequence: TGTGCCACCAGCAGGAATATGGGTGAAAAACTGTTTTTT. Translating it yields CATSRNMGEKLFF. The V and J genes are TRBV15 and TRBJ1-4; D uncertain. The CDR3 consists of 13 residues. Trimming left V 3 bases short and J 7 bases short, with 9 bases between. Germline CDR1 is LNHNV and CDR2 is YYDKDF (reference sequence).

This chain connects TRBV7-9 to TRBJ2-3; no firm D call. The CDR3 is made up of 13 amino acids. Germline V lookup: CDR1 SEHNR, CDR2 FQNEAQ (reference sequence). The ends were cut back, 10 bases at V and 0 bases at J, with 11 bases in the middle. The CDR3, as DNA: TGTGCCATCCAGGCGGCTAGCACAGATACGCAGTATTTT. It is translated as CAIQAASTDTQYF.

This clonotype was recorded many times. V is TRBV25-1 and J is TRBJ1-6; 8 positions agree with TRBD1. Germline CDR1 and CDR2: MGHDK and SYGVNS. The CDR3 totals 19 residues. V trimming: 4 bases; J trimming: 3 bases; junction bases outside the gene matches: 14. CDR3 in amino acids: CASSGRPGTGLIYNSPLHF. The CDR3 DNA reads TGTGCCAGCAGTGGGCGTCCCGGGACAGGTTTGATCTATAATTCACCCCTCCACTTT.

This clonotype appeared many times. The J gene is TRBJ2-1, the V gene TRBV6-6; 8 nucleotides match TRBD2. Germline loops: CDR1 MNHNY, CDR2 SVGAGI (reference sequence). The V gene end was trimmed by 5 bases and the J gene end by 10 bases; junction bases not matched to a gene: 10. CDR3 length: 14 residues. The CDR3 sequence: CASSTLREGREQFF. The CDR3 bases are TGTGCCAGCAGTACACTTCGGGAGGGCCGGGAGCAGTTCTTC.

This clonotype has a handful of counts. In nucleotides, the CDR3 is TGTGCCAGCAGCCTCCGGGGGACCCAGTACTTC. Amino acid sequence: CASSLRGTQYF. V and J are TRBV7-2 and TRBJ2-5; D is possibly TRBD2 (5 bases). Trimming took 5 bases from V and 7 from J, leaving 8 bases between them. CDR3 length: 11 amino acids. Looked up from germline, CDR1 is SGHTA and CDR2 is FQGNSA.

This clonotype occurred many times. The chain joins TRBV7-9 to TRBJ2-1; no definite D call. V gave up 3 bases and J gave up 2 bases, with 11 bases separating them. Germline V gene data show CDR1 as SEHNR and CDR2 as FQNEAQ (reference sequence). The CDR3 has 15 residues. In nucleotides, the CDR3 is TGTGCCAGCAGCTTGTTGTGGGCTCCCTACAATGAGCAGTTCTTC. Protein: CASSLLWAPYNEQFF.

This clonotype was recorded a few times. The gene calls are TRBV18 and TRBJ1-2, with D possibly being TRBD1 (5 bases). The CDR3 totals 16 residues. The V gene's germline CDR1 is KGHSH and CDR2 LQKENI. Deletions cut 3 bases from V and 0 bases from J, with 14 bases between. This CDR3 reads CASSPRPAGTNYGYTF. The CDR3, as DNA: TGTGCCAGCTCACCCCGACCCGCAGGGACTAACTATGGCTACACCTTC. Full variable domain (missing parts from reference TRBV18 and TRBJ1-2): NAGVMQNPRHLVRRRGQEARLRCSPMKGHSHVYWYRQLPEEGLKFMVYLQKENIIDESGMPKERFSAEFPKEGPSILRIQQVVRGDSAAYFCASSPRPAGTNYGYTFGSGTRLTVV.